A selection of T cell receptor beta chains follows, all from one sample in a study of a mutant IDH1 vaccine in newly diagnosed glioma. These receptors' antigens are unknown. Measured with immunoSEQ multiplex PCR; TCRdb has only the in-frame clones, and not every one. The table has about 32,000 clones, roughly 75% seen once. The specimen comprised PBMCs, sampled from a glioma patient whose treatment included an IDH1 peptide vaccine. The source is a man aged 40-49 years with glioma. Some clones in this sample may be carry-over from other donors' samples. Each CDR3 is given with its conserved first and last residue. The D gene is left open where the match is weak. Some rows mark clone size as missing; the rest say once, few, many or name a class of expanded clone.

- TRBJ1-2 TRBV27 - TGTGCCAGCAGTTATTTGACCGGGAGGTCTAACTATGGCTACACCTTC CASSYLTGRSNYGYTF
- TRBJ1-2 TRBV18 - TGTGCCAGCTCACCACCCGAGCCCTATGGCTACACCTTC CASSPPEPYGYTF
- TRBJ2-3 TRBV28 once TGTGCCAGCAGTTACCCCTGGGGAACAGATACGCAGTATTTT CASSYPWGTDTQYF
- TRBJ1-1 TRBV15 - TGTGCCACCAGCGGCGGATTGAACACTGAAGCTTTCTTT CATSGGLNTEAFF
TRBD2 TRBJ2-5 TRBV5-1 - TGCGCCAGCAGCTTGGCTAGCGGGGGTTTCTGGGTGGAGACCCAGTACTTC CASSLASGGFWVETQYF
- TRBJ1-2 TRBV7-3 - TGTGCCAGCAGCGCCGCCCCGGGACTTTTCTATGGCTACACCTTC CASSAAPGLFYGYTF
TRBD2 TRBJ2-1 TRBV4-1 - TGCGCCAGCAGCCCAGGACTAGCGGGGGGGCGAGGCAATGAGCAGTTCTTC CASSPGLAGGRGNEQFF
- TRBJ1-1 TRBV27 - TGTGCCAGCAGGGACACCTTGAACACTGAAGCTTTCTTT CASRDTLNTEAFF
TRBD2 TRBJ2-3 TRBV7-9 - TGTGCCAGCAGCCCCAGCGGGGGGGGGACAGATACGCAGTATTTT CASSPSGGGTDTQYF
TRBD1 TRBJ1-6 TRBV7-6 - TGTGCCAGCAGCCTGACAGGGTCAAATTCACCCCTCCACTTT CASSLTGSNSPLHF
TRBD2 TRBJ2-7 TRBV4-2 - TGTGCCAGCAGCCAAGAACTAGCGGGGGGCAGGGAAGAGCAGTACTTC CASSQELAGGREEQYF
TRBD2 TRBJ2-3 TRBV30 - TGTGCCTGGAGTGGTGGCGGGACTAGCGGGGGGTCCCTTTTGAGCACAGATACGCAGTATTTT CAWSGGGTSGGSLLSTDTQYF
- TRBJ1-1 TRBV5-5 - TGTGCCAGCAGCTTGGGCGCTCGGGCCACTGAAGCTTTCTTT CASSLGARATEAFF
TRBD1 TRBJ1-5 TRBV9 few TGTGCCAGCAGCCAGACAGGGGATCGGCAGCCCCAGCATTTT CASSQTGDRQPQHF
TRBD1 TRBJ2-7 TRBV5-4 - TGTGCCAGCAGCCAAGGACAGGGGGCTGGCGAGCAGTACTTC CASSQGQGAGEQYF
- TRBJ2-7 TRBV29-1 - TGCAGCATTGGGGGAGCCTACGAGCAGTACTTC CSIGGAYEQYF
- TRBJ2-7 TRBV5-4 - TGTGCCAGCAGCTCGGGACGGGCCTACGAGCAGTACTTC CASSSGRAYEQYF
- TRBJ2-7 TRBV10-3 - TGTGCCATCAGTGAGCCGGCGGCTGGAGACTACGAGCAGTACTTC CAISEPAAGDYEQYF
- TRBJ2-7 TRBV4-1 medium-sized TGCGCCAGCAGCCTGGAGGGGGGCGAGCAGTACTTC CASSLEGGEQYF
- TRBJ1-3 TRBV15 - TGTGCCACCAGCAGAGAGAAAGAACTCTCTGGAAACACCATATATTTT CATSREKELSGNTIYF
TRBD1 TRBJ1-1 TRBV7-2 - TGTGCCAGCAGCTTAGGGGGACAGCTGAACACTGAAGCTTTCTTT CASSLGGQLNTEAFF
- TRBJ1-2 TRBV7-8 - TGTGCCAGCAGCTTATACATGGGGGGCTACACCTTC CASSLYMGGYTF
- TRBJ1-1 TRBV7-3 - TGTGCCAGCAGCCCAAGGGTAGGTGACACTGAAGCTTTCTTT CASSPRVGDTEAFF
- TRBJ2-2 TRBV7-8 few TGTGCCAGCAGCTTAGGGACAGCGAACACCGGGGAGCTGTTTTTT CASSLGTANTGELFF
- TRBJ1-5 TRBV2 once TGTGCCACCCGCGGGGGGGCTCCGCAAAATCAGCCCCAGCATTTT CATRGGAPQNQPQHF
- TRBJ2-1 TRBV10-3 - TGTGCCATCAGTGTGTCTGCAGAAATCAATGAGCAGTTCTTC CAISVSAEINEQFF
- TRBJ1-3 TRBV9 - TGTGCCAGCAGCGGCTCCCAGAGGGACTCTGGAAACACCATATATTTT CASSGSQRDSGNTIYF
- TRBJ2-4 TRBV7-9 - TGTGCCAGCAGCGCGGGGAAAAACATTCAGTACTTC CASSAGKNIQYF
- TRBJ1-4 TRBV30 few TGTGCCTGGAGTGTAGTAGGGGAGGCGGCTAATGAAAAACTGTTTTTT CAWSVVGEAANEKLFF
TRBD2 TRBJ2-3 TRBV5-1 - TGCGCCAGCAGCTTAGGACTAGCGGGGGGGCAGGAAGATACGCAGTATTTT CASSLGLAGGQEDTQYF
TRBD2 TRBJ2-3 TRBV5-4 - TGTGCCAGCAGCTTGCCAAGCGGGGGGGACACAGATACGCAGTATTTT CASSLPSGGDTDTQYF
TRBD2 TRBJ2-3 TRBV25-1 - TGTGCCAGCAGTGATGATCTGGGCGGGGGGCCCAGCACAGATACGCAGTATTTT CASSDDLGGGPSTDTQYF
TRBD1 TRBJ1-2 TRBV15 few TGTGCCACCAGCAGAGCAGCACTGGACAGGGCGAGAGGCTACACCTTC CATSRAALDRARGYTF
- TRBJ1-6 TRBV2 - TGTGCCAGCGGGATAGGACAGCTTAATTCACCCCTCCACTTT CASGIGQLNSPLHF
- TRBJ1-1 TRBV5-6 - TGTGCCAGCAGCTTGTTAAGTCAGAACACTGAAGCTTTCTTT CASSLLSQNTEAFF
TRBD1 TRBJ1-5 TRBV5-5 - TGTGCCAGCAGCTTTTGGACAGGGGATCAGCCCCAGCATTTT CASSFWTGDQPQHF
- TRBJ2-3 TRBV5-1 - TGCGCCAGCAGCTTAAACTCGGGGGGCGGCACAGATACGCAGTATTTT CASSLNSGGGTDTQYF
TRBD1 TRBJ1-2 TRBV6-1 - TGTGCCAGCATCACGGGACAGTGGAACTATGGCTACACCTTC CASITGQWNYGYTF
- TRBJ1-2 TRBV19 - TGTGCCAGTAGTATGGCGGAGCAGTTTGGCTACACCTTC CASSMAEQFGYTF
TRBD2 TRBJ2-1 TRBV5-4 - TGTGCCAGCAGCCCGGGACTAGCGGGGGCCAGGGCCCACTACAATGAGCAGTTCTTC CASSPGLAGARAHYNEQFF
TRBD2 TRBJ2-5 TRBV19 - TGTGCCAGTAGTACGGCCGCCGGGGGGGAGACCCAGTACTTC CASSTAAGGETQYF
TRBD2 TRBJ2-7 TRBV4-2 - TGTGCCAGCAGCCAAGATACCCTAGCGGCCTCCTACGAGCAGTACTTC CASSQDTLAASYEQYF
- TRBJ1-1 TRBV7-6 once TGTGCCAGCAGGTCCGGGGTTGAAGCTTTCTTT CASRSGVEAFF
- TRBJ1-4 TRBV11-2 - TGTGCCAGCAGCTCGGACCCGCCCGAACTGTTTTTT CASSSDPPELFF
- TRBJ1-3 TRBV7-6 few TGTGCCAGCAGCCCGAGAGGACGTTTCTCTGGAAACACCATATATTTT CASSPRGRFSGNTIYF
TRBD2 TRBJ2-1 TRBV5-4 - TGTGCCAGCATCACGGGGGGGGGCGGCAATGAGCAGTTCTTC CASITGGGGNEQFF
- TRBJ1-2 TRBV9 - TGTGCCAGCAGCGTAGGAGGGGGACCCTATGGCTACACCTTC CASSVGGGPYGYTF
- TRBJ2-2 TRBV10-3 few TGTGCCATCAGTCCCAATACAGGGACGAACACCGGGGAGCTGTTTTTT CAISPNTGTNTGELFF
TRBD1 TRBJ2-1 TRBV5-1 - TGCGCCAGCAGCAAGGACAGGCCCTACAATGAGCAGTTCTTC CASSKDRPYNEQFF
TRBD2 TRBJ2-7 TRBV27 - TGTGCCAGCAGTTTATATGGCGGGGGGGCTTCTTCCTACGAGCAGTACTTC CASSLYGGGASSYEQYF
- TRBJ1-1 TRBV4-1 few TGCGCCAGCAGCCAAGACGGGGTGATGGGCACTGAAGCTTTCTTT CASSQDGVMGTEAFF
- TRBJ2-7 TRBV6-1 - TGTGCCAGCAGTGAACTTGGCGCGGTCTCCTACGAGCAGTACTTC CASSELGAVSYEQYF
TRBD1 TRBJ2-1 TRBV27 - TGTGCCAGCAGTCTCCGGGACAGGTTCTACAATGAGCAGTTCTTC CASSLRDRFYNEQFF
TRBD1 TRBJ1-2 TRBV2 - TGTGCCAGCTTACAGGGGCATAAAGACTATGGCTACACCTTC CASLQGHKDYGYTF